These 16 T cell receptor beta chains were all obtained from the same sample, sequenced in a study of OX40 agonist ivuxolimab in advanced cancers. This table comes from immunoSEQ multiplex PCR, and its TCRdb copy is limited to in-frame clones, with some not included. The table has tens of thousands of clones, more than 80% seen once. Sequencing used CD4+ or CD8+ T cells sorted from blood, obtained in a trial of the OX40 agonist ivuxolimab. These receptor sequences come from an adult with an advanced solid tumor such as melanoma, head and neck, liver or kidney cancer.

This rearrangement joins TRBV6-4 to TRBJ2-1; 11 bases agree with TRBD2. The length of the CDR3 is 15 residues. Germline trimming cut 1 base from V and 7 bases from J; bases unmatched to any gene: 3. CDR1 is MRHNA and CDR2 is SNTAGT in the germline V gene. The CDR3 DNA is TGTGCCAGCAGTGACTGGGGACTAGCGGAAAATGAGCAGTTCTTC. It specifies CASSDWGLAENEQFF.

J is TRBJ2-3 and V is TRBV19; 8 bases fit TRBD2. There are 16 residues in the CDR3. Trimming took 3 bases from V and 0 from J; bases not matched to a gene: 5. Germline V gene lookup returns CDR1 LNHDA and CDR2 SQIVND (reference sequence). The CDR3 region is CASSIWAGGSTDTQYF. Written as DNA, the CDR3 is TGTGCCAGTAGTATTTGGGCGGGGGGAAGCACAGATACGCAGTATTTT.

The chain uses TRBV7-9 and TRBJ1-4; D is possibly TRBD1 (6 bases). This CDR3 has 16 amino acids. V was pared by 5 bases and J by 6 bases, with 19 bases between. Germline-derived CDR1 and CDR2 are SEHNR and FQNEAQ (reference sequence). CDR3: CASSPGAGLGDEKLFF. CDR3 nucleotide sequence: TGTGCCAGCAGCCCGGGGGCAGGCTTAGGGGATGAAAAACTGTTTTTT.

The chain combines TRBV28 with TRBJ2-2, with 8 positions matching TRBD1. Trimming took 5 bases from V and 3 from J; bases not matched to a gene: 8. The CDR3 is 16 residues long. Looked up from germline, CDR1 is MDHEN and CDR2 is SYDVKM. CDR3 sequence (DNA): TGTGCCAGCAGTCCTCCGGACAGGGCTCACACCGGGGAGCTGTTTTTT. Its translation: CASSPPDRAHTGELFF.

This chain uses TRBV11-2 with TRBJ1-4; D unclear. The germline V gene has CDR1 SGHAT and CDR2 FQNNGV. CDR3 length: 12 amino acids. Trimming removed 2 bases from V and 12 bases from J, with 10 bases in between. The CDR3 DNA reads TGTGCCAGCAGCTTAACGCCCGGCGAACTGTTTTTT. This codes for CASSLTPGELFF.

In its sample, this clone was seen once. The chain recombines TRBV28 with TRBJ1-1, with D uncertain. Germline CDR1 MDHEN, CDR2 SYDVKM. This CDR3 is built from 14 residues. Deletions cut 5 bases from V and 3 bases from J, with 13 bases between. This chain's CDR3 is CASSITRRHTEAFF. The CDR3 bases are TGTGCCAGCAGTATCACCCGGCGGCACACTGAAGCTTTCTTT.

The chain uses TRBV7-8 and TRBJ1-6; 7 nucleotides match TRBD1. Looked up from germline, CDR1 is SGHVS and CDR2 is FQNEAQ. Unmatched junction bases numbered 13, after V lost 5 bases and J lost 6 bases. The CDR3 length is 17 residues. CDR3 sequence reads: CASSTHDREGSNSPLHF. The CDR3, as DNA: TGTGCCAGCAGCACCCATGACAGGGAGGGAAGTAATTCACCCCTCCACTTT. Variable domain in full (rest from reference TRBV7-8 and TRBJ1-6): GAGVSQSPRYKVAKRGQDVALRCDPISGHVSLFWYQQALGQGPEFLTYFQNEAQLDKSGLPSDRFFAERPEGSVSTLKIQRTQQEDSAVYLCASSTHDREGSNSPLHFGNGTRLTVT.

A few counts support this clone. V gene TRBV10-3 combines with J gene TRBJ2-2; a possible D gene is TRBD1 (5 bases). In germline, CDR1 is ENHRY, CDR2 SYGVKD. Trimming took 7 bases from V and 6 from J, leaving 6 bases between them. The CDR3 loop spans 11 amino acids. CDR3 sequence reads: CAITGSGELFF. CDR3 bases: TGTGCCATCACAGGGTCCGGGGAGCTGTTTTTT.

This chain connects TRBV9 to TRBJ1-2, with D uncertain. The V gene lost 4 bases and the J gene lost 8 bases, with 21 bases spanning the gap. Per germline, CDR1 SGDLS and CDR2 YYNGEE. CDR3 length: 15 residues. CDR3 sequence: CASSSRHGVLDGYTF. The DNA for the CDR3 is TGTGCCAGCAGCTCACGGCATGGGGTTTTGGACGGCTACACCTTC.

This clone was found many times. J is TRBJ2-7 and V is TRBV27; D possibly uses TRBD1 or TRBD2 (5 bases each). The CDR3 runs 13 residues. Trimming took 5 bases from V and 7 from J, leaving 15 bases between them. Germline V gene sequence: CDR1 MNHEY, CDR2 SMNVEV (reference sequence). The CDR3 protein is CASSRDGELEQYF. The DNA for the CDR3 is TGTGCCAGCAGTCGGGACGGGGAGTTGGAGCAGTACTTC.

This clone counts as medium-sized. The rearrangement links TRBV2 to TRBJ1-1; the match to TRBD1 covers 10 bases. J lost 6 bases, V lost 6 bases, and 7 bases had no gene match. The germline V gene encodes CDR1 SNHLY and CDR2 FYNNEI. The CDR3 covers 14 residues. CDR3 loop: CASSTTGGRSEAFF. In DNA, the CDR3 is TGTGCCAGCAGCACGACAGGGGGCCGCTCTGAAGCTTTCTTT.

The chain combines TRBV14 with TRBJ2-7, with D unclear. The V end lost 1 base, the J end lost 2 bases, and 6 bases lay between the germline ends. Germline CDR1 reads SGHDN; CDR2 reads FVKESK. The CDR3 loop spans 13 amino acids. CDR3 in amino acids: CASSQGGTYEQYF. For the CDR3, the DNA is TGTGCCAGCAGCCAAGGGGGAACCTACGAGCAGTACTTC.

V gene TRBV9 combines with J gene TRBJ2-7; 8 bases are a match to TRBD1. The CDR3 is 15 residues long. CDR1 and CDR2 (germline): SGDLS, YYNGEE. V was clipped by 4 bases and J by 1 base; unmatched bases: 7. As DNA, the CDR3 is TGTGCCAGCAGCCTCCGGACAGGGAGATCCTACGAGCAGTACTTC. Amino acids: CASSLRTGRSYEQYF.

The rearrangement joins TRBV5-1 to TRBJ2-7; possible D gene TRBD1, 6 bases. The CDR3 is 15 residues long. V dropped 4 bases and J dropped 3 bases, with 17 bases sitting between them. CDR1 SGHRS and CDR2 YFSETQ come from the germline V gene. CDR3: CASSPRQVQRYEQYF. The CDR3 DNA reads TGCGCCAGCAGCCCCCGACAGGTACAACGCTACGAGCAGTACTTC.

This clone was seen a single time. The V and J genes are TRBV5-1 and TRBJ2-2; D is perhaps TRBD1 (6 bases). Germline V gene sequence: CDR1 SGHRS, CDR2 YFSETQ. The CDR3 is 15 amino acids. The V and J ends lost 1 base and 0 bases respectively, with 7 bases between them. CDR3 nucleotide sequence: TGCGCCAGCAGCTTGACAGGGTCGAACACCGGGGAGCTGTTTTTT. Translation: CASSLTGSNTGELFF.

This sequence joins TRBV7-3 and TRBJ2-3; possible D gene TRBD1, 5 bases. The CDR3 loop spans 14 amino acids. The germline V and J ends were trimmed by 2 bases and 1 base, with 7 bases remaining between them. Germline V gene data show CDR1 as SGHTA and CDR2 as FQGTGA. The CDR3, as DNA: TGTGCCAGCAGCTTAGTAGGGGGCACAGATACGCAGTATTTT. Its protein product is CASSLVGGTDTQYF.